This entry describes one T cell receptor (beta chain). Base-call qualities are not available, and no considerably larger clone is one nucleotide away. What the treatment or condition label conveys for this sample: live attenuated yellow fever vaccine strain. A standard Ficoll-Paque protocol was used to isolate PBMCs from peripheral blood. Epitope-specific CD8 T cells were sorted with a dextramer loaded with the yellow fever NS4B epitope peptide, and anti-CD3 and anti-CD8 staining was applied. TriZol was used to extract RNA from bulk PBMCs, from CD4 and CD8 fractions, and from dextramer-positive and dextramer-negative fractions. TCR cDNA was synthesized by 5'RACE template switching, through which a universal primer site and unique molecular identifiers were introduced. Priming for cDNA synthesis came from both the TCR alpha and TCR beta constant segments. Two PCR steps were used to amplify libraries, with sample barcodes and sequencing adapters being added in the second step. Sequencing of the libraries was done on either Illumina HiSeq 2500 (2x100 bp) or NovaSeq (2x150 bp). Per the source publication's procedure: Demultiplexing of reads and collapsing into UMI consensus sequences were performed with MIGEC, and V(D)J alignment was carried out with MiXCR. Using edgeR on replicate PBMC samples, clonotypes were called vaccine-responding if FDR was below 0.01 and the log2 fold change was above 5 up to day 15. Each bulk clonotype received a CD4 or CD8 identity based on whether the sequenced CD4 or CD8 repertoire contained that clonotype at higher abundance. Clonotypes enriched at least 10-fold in dextramer-positive over dextramer-negative fractions were defined as NS4B-specific, and CD4-biased clonotypes were excluded. The public reads were run again by TCRdb, first through fastp at Q25 and then through MiXCR, and only productive beta chains were kept. Here each entry gathers all rows of one CDR3 protein and keeps the most common genes and DNA. The V and J calls come from TCRdb's annotation, not from the publication. The sample yields 100,000 or so distinct CDR3 sequences; 7.5% to 10% were counted once. The top ten clonotypes cover approximately 15% of the sample.

This sample stems from a study of T cells after yellow fever vaccination (dated by TCRdb to between 2018 and 2021). For context, the study as a whole: The SMART-Seq v4 Ultra Low Input RNA kit was used to prepare libraries from fractions with low cell numbers. To follow T-cell clones before and after primary and booster YFV17D yellow fever vaccination, bulk TCR alpha and beta repertoires were sequenced over time. Two healthy male donors made up the cohort, one aged 18 to 29 years and the other aged 30 to 40 years. Blood was collected at multiple timepoints before and after primary and secondary immunization, and bulk PBMC replicates and cell subsets were isolated. Findings and caveats that apply to the study as a whole: After the booster, most of the clones that had expanded following primary vaccination were detected again (almost 98% of CD4 and around 88% of CD8), which suggests that memory was broadly maintained. Compared with the primary T-cell response, the secondary T-cell response was weaker but faster, peaking on day 5 rather than day 15. The study included only a couple of donors, which limits how far the findings can be generalized. FACS-sorted repertoires could contain abundant contaminating clonotypes from the bulk population, so computational filtering was required. A small share of clonotypes occurred in both CD4 and CD8 compartments, likely arising from convergent recombination.

Here V drops 2 bases and J drops 6 bases, and the junction holds 8 bases not matched to any gene. The CDR1 and CDR2 encoded by the germline V gene are SGHTA and FQGNSA. Including cysteine and phenylalanine, the CDR3 has 15 amino acids. The kept DNA is CDR3 alone, 45 bases in frame from the first base. Recombination joined TRBV7-2 with TRBJ1-1, and 8 junctional nucleotides match TRBD1. The sequence derives from a man aged 18 to 35 who received the YFV17D yellow fever vaccine. Specimen: CD8+ T cells not binding an NS4B(214-222) dextramer, sorted from PBMCs, collected around 15 days after the first yellow fever vaccination. The cell subset or site label here, explained by the study, means: NS4B epitope dextramer-negative CD8 T cells. The CDR3 region reads CASSLNGRGRAEAFF. The DNA sequence is given as TGTGCCAGCAGCTTAAATGGCAGGGGGCGGGCTGAAGCTTTCTTT.